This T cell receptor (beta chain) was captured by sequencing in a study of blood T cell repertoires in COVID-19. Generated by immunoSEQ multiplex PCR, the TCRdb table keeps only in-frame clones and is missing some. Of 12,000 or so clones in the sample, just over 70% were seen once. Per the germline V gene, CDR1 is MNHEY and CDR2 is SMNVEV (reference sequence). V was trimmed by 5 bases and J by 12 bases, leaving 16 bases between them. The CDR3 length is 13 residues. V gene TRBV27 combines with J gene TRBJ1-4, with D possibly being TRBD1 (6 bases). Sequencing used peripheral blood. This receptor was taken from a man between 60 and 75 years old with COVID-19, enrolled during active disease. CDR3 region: CASSIMGGPELFF. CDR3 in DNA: TGTGCCAGCAGTATTATGGGGGGGCCTGAACTGTTTTTT.